The T cell receptor (beta chain) described here comes from a study of control samples from healthy donors and cancer patients. Clones were sequenced by immunoSEQ multiplex PCR, and TCRdb holds only the in-frame ones, with some missing. The sample shows about 88,000 clones, roughly 93% of them seen only once. J was trimmed by 5 bases and V by 3 bases; bases with no gene match: 8. Germline lookup yields CDR1 SGHVS and CDR2 FQNEAQ. CDR3 length equals 15 residues. The material sequenced was blood. The J gene is TRBJ2-5, the V gene TRBV7-8, with TRBD2 matching 8 bases. This clonotype originated in a man aged 18 to 35 in good health. This chain's CDR3 is CASSLTGLADETQYF. In DNA form, the CDR3 reads TGTGCCAGCAGCTTGACCGGACTAGCCGATGAGACCCAGTACTTC. The entire variable domain, with the rest obtained from reference TRBV7-8 and TRBJ2-5, is as follows: GAGVSQSPRYKVAKRGQDVALRCDPISGHVSLFWYQQALGQGPEFLTYFQNEAQLDKSGLPSDRFFAERPEGSVSTLKIQRTQQEDSAVYLCASSLTGLADETQYFGPGTRLLVL.